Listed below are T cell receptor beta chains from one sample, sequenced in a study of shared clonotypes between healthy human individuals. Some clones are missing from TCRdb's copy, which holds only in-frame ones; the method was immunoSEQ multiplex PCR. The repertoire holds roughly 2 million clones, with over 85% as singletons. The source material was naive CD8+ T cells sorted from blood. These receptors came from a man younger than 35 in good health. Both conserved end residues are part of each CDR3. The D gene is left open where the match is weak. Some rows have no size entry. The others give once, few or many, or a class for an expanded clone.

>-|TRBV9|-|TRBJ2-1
TGTGCCAGCAGCGTAGACGGCTCCTACAATGAGCAGTTCTTC
CASSVDGSYNEQFF
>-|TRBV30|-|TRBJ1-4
TGTGCCGCCGGGCTTACTAATGAAAAACTGTTTTTT
CAAGLTNEKLFF
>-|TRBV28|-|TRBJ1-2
TGTGCCAGCAGTTTATATGGGGGCTACTATGGCTACACCTTC
CASSLYGGYYGYTF
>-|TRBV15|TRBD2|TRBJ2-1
TGTGCCACCAGCAGAGATCCCAGCGGGGGACGCGATGAGCAGTTCTTC
CATSRDPSGGRDEQFF
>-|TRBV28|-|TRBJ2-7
TGTGCCAGCAGTTTACGGCGGGGCAGCTCCTACGAGCAGTACTTC
CASSLRRGSSYEQYF
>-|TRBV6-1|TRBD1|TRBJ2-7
TGTGCCAGTCGACAGGGCTCCTACGAGCAGTACTTC
CASRQGSYEQYF
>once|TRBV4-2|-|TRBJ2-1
TGTGCCAGCAGCCATCTAACGGAGGGGTACAATGAGCAGTTCTTC
CASSHLTEGYNEQFF
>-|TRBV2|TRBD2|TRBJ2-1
TGTGCCAGCAGGCTAGCGGCCGAGCAGTTCTTC
CASRLAAEQFF
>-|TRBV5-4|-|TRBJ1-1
TGTGCCAGCAGCTTTTTCGGGGGTAACACTGAAGCTTTCTTT
CASSFFGGNTEAFF
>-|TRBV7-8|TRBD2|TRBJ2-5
TGTGCCAGCTCCTCGAGGCTAGCGGGGGCAGGGGAGACCCAGTACTTC
CASSSRLAGAGETQYF
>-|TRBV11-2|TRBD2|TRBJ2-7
TGTGCCAGCAGCTCATCCCTCCGGACTAGCAAAAATGGCGAGCAGTACTTC
CASSSSLRTSKNGEQYF
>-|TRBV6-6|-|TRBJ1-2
TGTGCCAGCAGTTTCGTTGGAGTAACTAACTATGGCTACACCTTC
CASSFVGVTNYGYTF
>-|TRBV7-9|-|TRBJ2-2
TGTGCCAGCAGCTTCATCGGGATAAGGGGCACCGGGGAGCTGTTTTTT
CASSFIGIRGTGELFF
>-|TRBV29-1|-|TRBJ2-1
TGCAGCGTTTTCTCAGGGATCGATGAGCAGTTCTTC
CSVFSGIDEQFF